These T cell receptor beta chains were read from a single sample in a study of regulatory T cells in long-lasting Graves disease. TCRdb independently ran MiXCR on the multiplex PCR reads; one entry per CDR3 protein. The data hold some 400,000 distinct CDR3 sequences, with around 14% observed a single time. The same sample was also used in a study of T cells in Graves' hyperthyroidism and ophthalmopathy.

The source material was peripheral blood mononuclear cells (PBMCs), sampled at new diagnosis, from a patient treated with antithyroid drugs. These TCRs come from a woman aged 25 to 39 with Graves disease. The CDR3 runs from the conserved cysteine through the conserved F or W. The D gene is left open where the match is weak. Only some rows state a clone size, as once, few, many or a class for expanded clones.

12,TRBV11-3,TRBJ2-3,NA,few,TGTGCCAGCAGCTCGATAAGGGATATGCAGTATTTT,CASSSIRDMQYF
13,TRBV18,TRBJ1-1,NA,many,TGTGCCAGCTCACCAGCGGTGAACACTGAAGCTTTCTTT,CASSPAVNTEAFF
16,TRBV11-1,TRBJ2-1,TRBD2,many,TGTGCCAGCAGCTTGGGAAGTGCGGGAGCTTACAATGAGCAGTTCTTC,CASSLGSAGAYNEQFF
16,TRBV11-1,TRBJ2-2,TRBD1,many,TGTGCCAGCAGTCTCCTGACAGGGCCAGCCACCGGGGAGCTGTTTTTT,CASSLLTGPATGELFF
17,TRBV27,TRBJ2-7,TRBD1,NA,TGTGCCAGCAGTTTATTCGCCGCCGGGACAGCCTCCTACGAGCAGTACTTC,CASSLFAAGTASYEQYF
15,TRBV5-1,TRBJ1-1,NA,few,TGCGCCAGCAGCTCCTGGGACAAGATGAACACTGAAGCTTTCTTT,CASSSWDKMNTEAFF
13,TRBV5-1,TRBJ2-7,TRBD1,many,TGCGCCAGCAGCTTGGTGGCAGGGGGAGAGCAGTACTTC,CASSLVAGGEQYF
11,TRBV12-5,TRBJ1-2,NA,few,TGTGCTAGTGGTTTTTCACAAGATGTCACCTTC,CASGFSQDVTF
14,TRBV6-1,TRBJ1-2,TRBD1,few,TGTGCCAGCAGAATATCCAGGGACAGCGATGGCTACACCTTC,CASRISRDSDGYTF
16,TRBV7-2,TRBJ1-5,NA,many,TGTGCCAGCAGCTTAGATCGTGGGGGTTGGAATCAGCCCCAGCATTTT,CASSLDRGGWNQPQHF
15,TRBV5-6,TRBJ1-4,NA,NA,TGTGCCAGCAGCCTGACCTCCTACCGGGATGAAAAACTGTTTTTT,CASSLTSYRDEKLFF
17,TRBV19,TRBJ2-7,NA,NA,TGTGCCAGTAGTATAGGGGCCCAGTGGGCTACCCCCTACGAGCAGTACTTC,CASSIGAQWATPYEQYF
15,TRBV5-4,TRBJ2-7,TRBD1,few,TGTGCCAGCAGCTTCGCGACAGGGGGGATCTACGAGCAGTACTTC,CASSFATGGIYEQYF